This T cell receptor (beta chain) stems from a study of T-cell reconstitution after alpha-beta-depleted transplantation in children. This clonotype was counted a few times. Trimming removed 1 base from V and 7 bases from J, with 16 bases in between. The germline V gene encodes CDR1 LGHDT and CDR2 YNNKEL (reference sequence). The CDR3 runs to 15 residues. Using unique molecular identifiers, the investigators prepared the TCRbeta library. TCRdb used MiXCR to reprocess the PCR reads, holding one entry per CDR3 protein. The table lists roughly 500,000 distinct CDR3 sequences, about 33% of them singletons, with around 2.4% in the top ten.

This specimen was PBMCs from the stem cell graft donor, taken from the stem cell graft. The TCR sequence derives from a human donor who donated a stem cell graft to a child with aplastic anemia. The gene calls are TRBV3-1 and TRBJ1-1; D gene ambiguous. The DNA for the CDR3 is TGTGCCAGCAGCCAAGTCCCCCAATCCCTGGGTGAAGCTTTCTTT. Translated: CASSQVPQSLGEAFF.